A selection of T cell receptor beta chains follows, all from one sample in a study of glioma-infiltrating T cells after dendritic cell vaccination. Clones were sequenced by immunoSEQ multiplex PCR, and TCRdb holds only the in-frame ones, with some missing. The data hold tens of thousands of clones, with more than 75% observed a single time. This specimen was blood, taken after dendritic cell vaccination. These receptors all come from a human donor with glioblastoma. CDR3s include the opening cysteine and the closing phenylalanine or tryptophan. A D gene is named only where the DNA matches it firmly. The size entry is marked missing in some rows and otherwise reads once, few, many or a size class.

TRBJ2-1	.	.	TRBV5-1	TGCGCCAGCAGCTCACTAGGCCAATCAGCCGCTGAGCAGTTCTTC	CASSSLGQSAAEQFF
TRBJ2-3	TRBD2	.	TRBV6-1	TGTGCCAGCAGTGCGCAACCCACTCAAGCGGGGGGGCCATTACATACGCAGTATTTT	CASSAQPTQAGGPLHTQYF
TRBJ1-3	.	.	TRBV4-1	TGCGCCAGCAGCCAGCTAGACGGAAGCTCTGGAAACACCATATATTTT	CASSQLDGSSGNTIYF
TRBJ1-5	TRBD1	.	TRBV15	TGTGCCACCAGCAGAGATAAGGGGGCCCTGGGGAGCAATCAGCCCCAGCATTTT	CATSRDKGALGSNQPQHF
TRBJ2-6	TRBD1	.	TRBV29-1	TGCAGCGCGACAGGGTCTGGGGCCAACGTCCTGACTTTC	CSATGSGANVLTF
TRBJ1-5	.	.	TRBV7-2	TGTGCCAGCAGTTTCGGGCGGGGAAATCAGCCCCAGCATTTT	CASSFGRGNQPQHF
TRBJ1-3	.	few	TRBV10-3	TGTGCCATCAGTGAGTCGACGTCAGGGTTATCTGGAAACACCATATATTTT	CAISESTSGLSGNTIYF
TRBJ1-1	.	few	TRBV19	TGTGCCAGTAGTATGAGGGAAGGCAATACTGAAGCTTTCTTT	CASSMREGNTEAFF
TRBJ2-3	.	.	TRBV7-2	TGTGCCAGCAGCTTAACAGGCCTATACACAGATACGCAGTATTTT	CASSLTGLYTDTQYF
TRBJ2-2	TRBD2	.	TRBV7-3	TGTGCCAGCAGCACCAGGACTAGCGGTGACACCGGGGAGCTGTTTTTT	CASSTRTSGDTGELFF
TRBJ2-5	TRBD2	.	TRBV19	TGTGCCAGTAGTCGCCCTAGCGGGGGAGAAGAGACCCAGTACTTC	CASSRPSGGEETQYF
TRBJ2-1	.	.	TRBV27	TGTGCCAGCAGTTTAGGGCTAGCGATCAATGAGCAGTTCTTC	CASSLGLAINEQFF
TRBJ1-2	.	.	TRBV7-9	TGTGCCAGCAGTCACAACCTCGCCGGCAGGGGTGGAGGCTATGGCTACACCTTC	CASSHNLAGRGGGYGYTF
TRBJ2-3	.	.	TRBV7-9	TGTGCCAGCAGCTTAGGAGTTTCGGGGGATACGCAGTATTTT	CASSLGVSGDTQYF
TRBJ1-1	.	.	TRBV5-1	TGCGCCAGCAGCTTGGAAGGTCTAGTTTTCTTT	CASSLEGLVFF
TRBJ1-5	.	.	TRBV19	TGTGCCAGTAGTCCCAGGCCGGGGCAGCCCCAGCATTTT	CASSPRPGQPQHF
TRBJ2-1	TRBD2	once	TRBV7-2	TGTGCCAGCAGCTTAGATAGCGGGCAGATCACATCCTACAATGAGCAGTTCTTC	CASSLDSGQITSYNEQFF
TRBJ1-1	.	.	TRBV6-5	TGTGCCAGCAGCCGGGGATCGAACACTGAAGCTTTCTTT	CASSRGSNTEAFF
TRBJ2-7	TRBD1	.	TRBV14	TGTGCCAGCAGCCCCGGGACAGGGGGCGCCCCGCAGTACTTC	CASSPGTGGAPQYF
TRBJ2-3	.	once	TRBV12-5	TGTGCTAGTGGTCCCCGCGGGGGCGTTTCAGATACGCAGTATTTT	CASGPRGGVSDTQYF
TRBJ2-6	.	.	TRBV28	TGTGCCAGCAGACAGGGTGGTGGGGCCAACGTCCTGACTTTC	CASRQGGGANVLTF
TRBJ1-2	.	.	TRBV19	TGTGCCAGTACCCTTCGGACAGCCGATAACGTTGGCTACACCTTC	CASTLRTADNVGYTF
TRBJ1-2	.	.	TRBV7-8	TGTGCCAGCAGCTGGACGGACAGCTCCTATGGCTACACCTTC	CASSWTDSSYGYTF
TRBJ1-1	.	.	TRBV9	TGTGCCAGCAGCGTAGTCGCGGGGGGCGGAACTGAAGCTTTCTTT	CASSVVAGGGTEAFF
TRBJ2-3	TRBD1	.	TRBV29-1	TGCAGCGCAGGGGGAACCACAGATACGCAGTATTTT	CSAGGTTDTQYF
TRBJ1-1	TRBD1	.	TRBV5-1	TGCGCCAGCAGCACCGGGACAGGGGGTCGGGGGACTGAAGCTTTCTTT	CASSTGTGGRGTEAFF
TRBJ2-7	TRBD1	.	TRBV19	TGTGCCAGTAGTATAAGGGACAGCTCCTACGAGCAGTACTTC	CASSIRDSSYEQYF
TRBJ2-7	.	.	TRBV11-2	TGTGCCAGCAGCCCGTTGGAGATAAGCTCCTACGAGCAGTACTTC	CASSPLEISSYEQYF
TRBJ1-1	.	once	TRBV18	TGTGCCAGCTCACCCCTTGGACAGAAGAACACTGAAGCTTTCTTT	CASSPLGQKNTEAFF
TRBJ1-2	.	.	TRBV21-1	TGTGCCAGGCCGCGGGACAGGGGTCCTCCTAACTATGGCTACACCTTC	CARPRDRGPPNYGYTF
TRBJ1-6	.	.	TRBV5-1	TGCGCCAGCAGCCAGGGAACTCTAAGCTCCTATAATTCACCCCTCCACTTT	CASSQGTLSSYNSPLHF
TRBJ2-5	TRBD2	.	TRBV2	TGTGCCAGCAGATCTAGCGGGATAGGAGAGACCCAGTACTTC	CASRSSGIGETQYF
TRBJ2-3	.	.	TRBV7-8	TGTGCCAGCAGCTTAATGGGGGGGCAGGGTACAGATACGCAGTATTTT	CASSLMGGQGTDTQYF
TRBJ2-7	TRBD1	.	TRBV11-3	TGTGCCAGCAGCCGGGGACAGAGCTCCTACGAGCAGTACTTC	CASSRGQSSYEQYF
TRBJ1-3	.	.	TRBV13	TGTGCCAGCAGCCCCTTGGGAAACACCATATATTTT	CASSPLGNTIYF
TRBJ1-3	.	.	TRBV29-1	TGCAGCGTTGTGCGCTCTGGAAACACCATATATTTT	CSVVRSGNTIYF
TRBJ2-7	TRBD1	.	TRBV2	TGTGCCAGCGGACAGGGAAAGTTATACTACGAGCAGTACTTC	CASGQGKLYYEQYF
TRBJ1-2	.	.	TRBV5-6	TGTGCCAGCAGCCTAAGGAGGAGTGGTGTACAGGGCAACTATGGCTACACCTTC	CASSLRRSGVQGNYGYTF
TRBJ1-4	TRBD1	few	TRBV9	TGTGCCAGCAGCGTAGCTGACAGGGATAATGAAAAACTGTTTTTT	CASSVADRDNEKLFF
TRBJ1-5	.	.	TRBV10-3	TGTGCCATCAGTGAATGGGGGGGGGTAATGCCCCAGCATTTT	CAISEWGGVMPQHF
TRBJ2-3	.	.	TRBV5-1	TGCGCCAGCAGCTTGTACGGGATGGTGGTGTCCTACAGCACAGATACGCAGTATTTT	CASSLYGMVVSYSTDTQYF
TRBJ1-3	.	.	TRBV2	TGTGCCAGCAGTGAAGGTTGGGGGGTTGGAAACACCATATATTTT	CASSEGWGVGNTIYF
TRBJ2-2	.	.	TRBV6-1	TGTGCCAGCAGCCACGGCCAAGCGACCGGGGAGCTGTTTTTT	CASSHGQATGELFF
TRBJ1-1	.	once	TRBV6-1	TGTGCCAGCAGTGATTCGGGGTTCGCTGAAGCTTTCTTT	CASSDSGFAEAFF
TRBJ2-7	.	few	TRBV2	TGTGCCAGTAGGGGTGCCTCCTACGAGCAGTACTTC	CASRGASYEQYF
TRBJ2-1	.	.	TRBV5-4	TGTGCCAGCAGCTTGGCCGGAGCGGAGGGGAACAATGAGCAGTTCTTC	CASSLAGAEGNNEQFF